What follows are 3 T cell receptor beta chains derived from one specimen sequenced in a study of cytomegalovirus exposure and HLA in healthy donors (TCRdb year 2017). The protocol used for the library was the immunoSEQ multiplex PCR assay. Here the immuneACCESS table is served through TCRdb, limited to in-frame sequences with V and J called. Missing clones are a known gap in these copies; in checked studies unresolved V genes cover under half, and the rest lacks a known reason. Recorded for this sample are over 200,000 clones; around 78% of them occurred a single time. The ten largest clones capture 5.5% to 7% of the sample. Sequencing input: PBMCs. The receptors derive from a woman aged 18-29 years in good health and CMV-seronegative.

The CDR3 DNA is TGCGCCAGCAGCTTGGACGTAGCGGGGTACAATGAGCAGTTCTTC. Amino acids: CASSLDVAGYNEQFF. This chain connects TRBV5-1 to TRBJ2-1; the match to TRBD2 covers 8 bases. Germline-derived CDR1 and CDR2 are SGHRS and YFSETQ. V was pared by 0 bases and J by 4 bases, with 3 bases of the junction left unmatched. There are 15 residues in the CDR3.

CDR3 nucleotide sequence: TGTGCCAGCAGTTTATACCAGGGGGTTGTCACTGAAGCTTTCTTT. Its protein product is CASSLYQGVVTEAFF. The chain employs TRBV27 and TRBJ1-1; 7 bases map to TRBD1. Trimming removed 1 base from V and 4 bases from J; junction bases left unmatched: 6. Per the germline V gene, CDR1 is MNHEY and CDR2 is SMNVEV (reference sequence). This CDR3 has 15 residues.

This clone occurred once. The chain couples TRBV2 to TRBJ2-3; D gene unclear. Germline CDR1 is SNHLY and CDR2 is FYNNEI. The CDR3 consists of 15 residues. The germline V and J ends were trimmed by 7 bases and 2 bases, with 16 bases remaining between them. CDR3 DNA: TGTGCCAGCACCCGACTGGCTGTCGCCACAGATACGCAGTATTTT. It is translated as CASTRLAVATDTQYF.